One and the same sample provided the 20 T cell receptor beta chains below, sequenced in a study of T cells of healthy individuals. Using its own MiXCR run on the 5' RACE reads, TCRdb lists one record per CDR3 protein. The profile covers 40,000 to 60,000 distinct CDR3 sequences, with around 15% appearing a single time and 15% to 20% taken by the ten largest. The receptors stem from a human donor in good health.

V is TRBV20-1 and J is TRBJ1-2; 7 nucleotides match TRBD1. Germline CDR1 and CDR2: DFQATT and SNEGSKA (reference sequence). The CDR3 runs 16 residues. The ends lost 1 base at V and 6 bases at J; junction bases unmatched: 14. The CDR3 coding sequence is TGCAGTGCTAGAGGTCAGGGGGGGGGCCTTAGGAATGGCTACACCTTC. This codes for CSARGQGGGLRNGYTF.

The chain has TRBV5-4 and TRBJ2-7; 10 positions agree with TRBD1. V trimming: 4 bases; J trimming: 5 bases; junction bases outside the gene matches: 6. The CDR3 sequence is 14 residues long. Germline loops: CDR1 SGHNT, CDR2 YYREEE (reference sequence). The CDR3: CASSPGQGSHEQYF. CDR3 sequence (DNA): TGTGCCAGCAGCCCGGGACAGGGGTCCCACGAGCAGTACTTC.

This clonotype was recorded at least ten times. The CDR3 DNA reads TGCGCCAGCAGCCAAGGCGCCCTAGCGGGAGCGGGTACAGATACGCAGTATTTT. This encodes CASSQGALAGAGTDTQYF. The rearrangement uses TRBV4-3 and TRBJ2-3; TRBD2 agrees at 10 bases. CDR1 and CDR2 from the germline V gene are LGHNA and YSLEER. The CDR3 totals 18 residues. Trimming took 1 base from V and 3 from J; bases not matched to a gene: 10.

This clonotype was counted at least ten times. The chain is built from TRBV7-2 and TRBJ1-1, with no clear D. V was cut by 5 bases and J by 0 bases, with 7 bases left in between. CDR1 and CDR2 from the germline V gene are SGHTA and FQGNSA. CDR3 length: 13 residues. The CDR3 bases are TGTGCCAGCAGCCTCTATATGAACACTGAAGCTTTCTTT. Its translation: CASSLYMNTEAFF.

The V gene is TRBV5-5, the J gene TRBJ1-2, with TRBD1 matching 12 bases. The CDR3 consists of 15 residues. Germline V gene data show CDR1 as SGHKS and CDR2 as YYEKEE (reference sequence). V trimming: 3 bases; J trimming: 8 bases; junction bases outside the gene matches: 8. The CDR3 here is CASSYPGQGARGYTF. CDR3 in DNA: TGTGCCAGCAGCTACCCGGGACAGGGGGCTCGGGGCTACACCTTC.

The table lists this clonotype with a few counts. This sequence joins TRBV12-3 or TRBV12-4 and TRBJ2-7; D possibly corresponds to TRBD1 (6 bases). V was clipped by 5 bases and J by 2 bases, with 13 bases between them. This CDR3 region has 14 residues. Written as DNA, the CDR3 is TGTGCCAGCAGTATACAGGGCCCAACCTACGAGCAGTACTTC. The encoded protein is CASSIQGPTYEQYF.

In this sample, this clonotype turned up many times. The V and J genes are TRBV6-1 and TRBJ1-5, with TRBD1 as a possible D gene (6 bases). V was shortened by 1 base and J by 6 bases, with 19 bases between the two germline ends. Germline assignment: CDR1 MNHNS and CDR2 SASEGT. The CDR3 spans 17 residues. The CDR3 nucleotides read TGTGCCAGCAGTGAAGGAAGGTTGGGGGCCCCGAGTCAGCCCCAGCATTTT. Residues: CASSEGRLGAPSQPQHF.

At least ten counts were recorded for this clonotype. The rearrangement links TRBV29-1 to TRBJ1-1, with 7 bases matching TRBD1. Germline V lookup: CDR1 SQVTM, CDR2 ANQGSEA. The CDR3 contains 11 residues. CDR3 coding DNA: TGCAGTGCATTCAGGCAGGGGGGAGCTTTCTTT. It specifies CSAFRQGGAFF.

This chain connects TRBV6-2 or TRBV6-3 to TRBJ2-7, with 9 bases matching TRBD2. The CDR3 extends over 15 amino acids. The germline gives CDR1 MNHEY, CDR2 SVGEGT. V trimming: 6 bases; J trimming: 7 bases; junction bases outside the gene matches: 13. The CDR3 nucleotides read TGTGCCAGCAGGGAGACTAGCGGTGGATCTAGGGAGCAGTACTTC. Protein: CASRETSGGSREQYF.

This clonotype has just a few counts. The chain has TRBV13 and TRBJ2-7, with 12 bases identical to TRBD2. Germline CDR1 reads PRHDT; CDR2 reads FYEKMQ (reference sequence). CDR3 length: 15 amino acids. V was clipped by 5 bases and J by 6 bases; unmatched bases: 8. The CDR3 region has the DNA TGTGCCAGCAGCCCTCCGACTAGCGGGAGCCGCGAGCAGTACTTC. This translates into CASSPPTSGSREQYF.

The table lists this clonotype with many counts. The chain couples TRBV6-5 to TRBJ2-2, with a weak D call TRBD2 (5 bases). Trimming shortened V by 8 bases and J by 3 bases, and 16 bases separated the two germline ends. Germline V gene data show CDR1 as MNHEY and CDR2 as SVGAGI. This CDR3 has 15 amino acids. The CDR3 DNA sequence: TGTGCCAGCGGTCTTCCGAGGGTGTACACCGGGGAGCTGTTTTTT. Encoded protein: CASGLPRVYTGELFF.

This clonotype was seen more than once but under ten times. The chain employs TRBV20-1 and TRBJ2-7; 7 bases line up with TRBD2. CDR3 size: 15 residues. Per germline, CDR1 DFQATT and CDR2 SNEGSKA (reference sequence). V shed 3 bases and J 2 bases; nucleotides not matched to a gene: 10. The CDR3 DNA reads as TGCAGTGCTAGGCCGGTGAGGGGAGGGACCTACGAGCAGTACTTC. Translating gives CSARPVRGGTYEQYF.

This chain joins TRBV3-1 and TRBJ2-3, with D possibly being TRBD1 or TRBD2 (5 bases each). The CDR3 contains 15 residues. Germline CDR1 and CDR2: LGHDT and YNNKEL (reference sequence). V lost 4 bases and J lost 2, with 13 bases in between. The CDR3 DNA is TGTGCCAGCAGCCCGGGACGGTATTCCACAGATACGCAGTATTTT. Its translation is CASSPGRYSTDTQYF.

This clonotype was recorded at least ten times. This chain uses TRBV7-9 with TRBJ2-3; 15 positions match TRBD2. Germline CDR1 and CDR2: SEHNR and FQNEAQ (reference sequence). The CDR3 contains 19 residues. With 5 bases clipped from V and 9 bases from J, the junction kept 18 bases outside the gene matches. CDR3 in amino acids: CASSQGIFGTSGGPRTQYF. CDR3 DNA: TGTGCCAGCAGCCAAGGTATATTCGGGACTAGCGGGGGGCCGCGGACGCAGTATTTT.

This clonotype was counted a few times. The chain combines TRBV6-2 or TRBV6-3 with TRBJ2-5, with 7 bases fitting TRBD2. Germline V CDR1 and CDR2: MNHEY, SVGEGT. Losses at the gene ends were 0 bases for V and 0 bases for J; bases not matched to a gene: 7. The length of the CDR3 is 17 residues. In nucleotides, the CDR3 is TGTGCCAGCAGTTACTCGACTAAGCGGGAACACCAAGAGACCCAGTACTTC. Its translation is CASSYSTKREHQETQYF.

This clonotype was seen a handful of times. CDR3 DNA sequence: TGCGCCAGCAGCGAGCCAATGAACACTGAAGCTTTCTTT. It encodes CASSEPMNTEAFF. The chain is built from TRBV5-1 and TRBJ1-1; no definite D call. V was cut by 4 bases and J by 0 bases, with 7 bases left in between. CDR3 length equals 13 residues. CDR1 is SGHRS, CDR2 YFSETQ, per germline.

This clonotype was picked up many times. The rearrangement joins TRBV9 to TRBJ2-2; no definite D call. Germline CDR1 reads SGDLS; CDR2 reads YYNGEE. Trimming took off 2 bases at V and 4 bases at J, with 6 bases between the two ends. This CDR3 comprises 13 residues. The CDR3 bases are TGTGCCAGCAGCGTGGTTGGCACCGGGGAGCTGTTTTTT. This encodes CASSVVGTGELFF.

This clonotype was seen ten or more times. The J gene is TRBJ1-6, the V gene TRBV4-3; D ambiguous. Between the trimmed V and J ends, which lost 2 bases and 0 bases, there was a span of 11 bases. Germline V lookup: CDR1 LGHNA, CDR2 YSLEER. The CDR3 length is 17 residues. The CDR3 loop is CASSQSPDGSYNSPLHF. As DNA, the CDR3 is TGCGCCAGCAGCCAATCCCCAGACGGCTCCTATAATTCACCCCTCCACTTT.

The chain has TRBV20-1 and TRBJ2-5; TRBD2 agrees at 9 bases. V trimming: 3 bases; J trimming: 5 bases; junction bases outside the gene matches: 13. The CDR3 has 16 amino acids. Germline V gene lookup returns CDR1 DFQATT and CDR2 SNEGSKA (reference sequence). CDR3 nucleotide sequence: TGCAGTGCTAGTCATAGCGGGGGAGTCCAGGAGGAGACCCAGTACTTC. Protein product: CSASHSGGVQEETQYF.

This clonotype was seen many times. The chain carries TRBV29-1 and TRBJ2-7; tentatively, D is TRBD1 (5 bases). V lost 0 bases and J 5 bases, leaving 14 bases between the germline ends. The CDR3 totals 14 residues. Germline lookup yields CDR1 SQVTM and CDR2 ANQGSEA. CDR3 nucleotide sequence: TGCAGCGTTGAAGATGCCAGGGCAAGGGACGAGCAGTACTTC. Protein sequence: CSVEDARARDEQYF.